This is a list of T cell receptor beta chains from one sample in a study of patients and donors after allogeneic stem cell transplantation. One entry per CDR3 protein, called by TCRdb with MiXCR from the RT-PCR reads. The data show 200,000 to 250,000 distinct CDR3 sequences, over 12% seen once. Sequencing was done on a sample of blood, either unsorted or a sorted T cell fraction (not recorded which). These receptors were obtained from a human donor who was either an allogeneic HSCT recipient or a stem cell or donor lymphocyte infusion donor (not recorded which). It is not recorded whose cells these are; they may come from a transplant donor. Both conserved end residues are part of each CDR3. The D gene is left open where the match is weak. Size values are once, few and many counts, or a class for expanded clones, and some rows have none.

CSVALDPISEQFF	TGCAGCGTTGCACTAGATCCCATCTCGGAGCAGTTCTTC	TRBV29-1	many	TRBJ2-1	.
CASEGSGNTIYF	TGTGCCAGCGAGGGGTCTGGAAACACCATATATTTT	TRBV3-1	.	TRBJ1-3	.
CSARTGTRGDSPLHF	TGCAGTGCTAGAACCGGGACGCGCGGTGATTCACCCCTCCACTTT	TRBV20-1	many	TRBJ1-6	.
CASSFPGAGGLHQPQHF	TGTGCCAGCAGTTTCCCAGGGGCAGGGGGCTTACATCAGCCCCAGCATTTT	TRBV28	few	TRBJ1-5	TRBD1
CASSSMGTIWYF	TGTGCCAGCAGCTCGATGGGGACAATTTGGTATTTT	TRBV5-6	.	TRBJ2-3	.
CATSRPTAYRTDTQYF	TGTGCCACCAGCAGACCGACAGCTTACCGCACAGATACGCAGTATTTT	TRBV15	few	TRBJ2-3	.
CASSSQGINQPQHF	TGTGCCAGCAGCTCACAGGGAATTAATCAGCCCCAGCATTTT	TRBV5-4	once	TRBJ1-5	.
CASSEEGRLAFF	TGTGCCAGCAGTGAAGAGGGGCGCCTAGCTTTCTTT	TRBV6-1	few	TRBJ1-1	.
CASSPRQGADTGELFF	TGTGCCAGCTCACCCAGACAGGGGGCGGACACCGGGGAGCTGTTTTTT	TRBV18	.	TRBJ2-2	TRBD1
CSARAPRDSYEQYF	TGCAGTGCTAGAGCCCCTAGAGACAGCTACGAGCAGTACTTC	TRBV20-1	few	TRBJ2-7	.
CASSSQNVQGGNTEAFF	TGCGCCAGCAGCTCGCAGAACGTACAGGGGGGGAACACTGAAGCTTTCTTT	TRBV5-1	.	TRBJ1-1	TRBD1
CASSPPGTGLGKYF	TGTGCCAGCAGTCCTCCCGGGACAGGCTTGGGAAAGTACTTC	TRBV27	many	TRBJ2-7	TRBD1
CASSPTGTDAYEQYF	TGCGCCAGCAGCCCCACCGGGACTGATGCCTACGAGCAGTACTTC	TRBV5-1	.	TRBJ2-7	.
CASSIAGTYEQYF	TGCGCCAGCAGTATAGCGGGTACCTACGAGCAGTACTTC	TRBV5-1	many	TRBJ2-7	TRBD2
CASSPDAYSTDTQYF	TGCGCCAGCAGCCCTGATGCCTATAGCACAGATACGCAGTATTTT	TRBV5-1	few	TRBJ2-3	.
CASSLGRDGTQETQYF	TGTGCCAGCAGCCTGGGCCGAGACGGGACCCAAGAGACCCAGTACTTC	TRBV4-2	many	TRBJ2-5	.
CASSTTGSSGNTIYF	TGTGCCAGCAGTACAACAGGGAGCTCTGGAAACACCATATATTTT	TRBV12-3/TRBV12-4	many	TRBJ1-3	.
CASSQNEGLTGELFF	TGTGCCAGCAGCCAAAACGAGGGGCTCACCGGGGAGCTGTTTTTT	TRBV7-3	many	TRBJ2-2	.
CAISELLTGNEQYF	TGTGCCATCAGTGAGCTACTGACAGGGAACGAGCAGTACTTC	TRBV10-3	.	TRBJ2-7	TRBD1
CSARVEGISYEQYF	TGCAGTGCTAGAGTGGAGGGGATCTCCTACGAGCAGTACTTC	TRBV20-1	few	TRBJ2-7	.
CASSLRQHSGANVLTF	TGTGCCAGCAGCTTACGGCAGCACTCTGGGGCCAACGTCCTGACTTTC	TRBV7-2	many	TRBJ2-6	.
CASSLEGRIIQETQYF	TGTGCCAGCAGCTTGGAGGGACGGATAATACAAGAGACCCAGTACTTC	TRBV7-9	many	TRBJ2-5	.
CASSLTPSGNTIYF	TGTGCCAGCAGTTTAACACCCTCTGGAAACACCATATATTTT	TRBV12-3/TRBV12-4	.	TRBJ1-3	.
CASSAAGTAQETQYF	TGTGCCAGCAGCGCGGCCGGGACAGCCCAAGAGACCCAGTACTTC	TRBV5-4	few	TRBJ2-5	TRBD1
CASSSFRLEASYNEQFF	TGTGCCAGCAGTTCCTTTCGACTGGAGGCGTCCTACAATGAGCAGTTCTTC	TRBV6-5	few	TRBJ2-1	.
CSAIPVSAGYTIYF	TGCAGTGCTATCCCCGTATCCGCAGGGTACACCATATATTTT	TRBV20-1	.	TRBJ1-3	.
CASSLAAGGGFGETQYF	TGTGCCAGCAGCTTGGCGGCAGGGGGCGGTTTCGGAGAGACCCAGTACTTC	TRBV5-4	.	TRBJ2-5	TRBD1
CASSGILAGGNEQFF	TGTGCCAGCAGCGGGATCCTAGCGGGAGGGAATGAGCAGTTCTTC	TRBV7-9	.	TRBJ2-1	TRBD2
CASSLDDNGAYEQYF	TGTGCCAGCAGCTTGGATGACAACGGGGCCTACGAGCAGTACTTC	TRBV5-6	once	TRBJ2-7	.
CASSSSSLQGGVQYF	TGTGCCAGCAGCAGCTCCTCTTTACAGGGGGGCGTGCAGTATTTT	TRBV11-2	medium-sized	TRBJ2-3	TRBD1
CSARDLPGLAATYEQYF	TGCAGTGCTAGAGATCTTCCGGGACTAGCGGCTACCTACGAGCAGTACTTC	TRBV20-1	few	TRBJ2-7	TRBD2